Listed below are T cell receptor beta chains from one sample, sequenced in a study of graft-versus-host responses after intestinal transplantation. TCRdb's table, derived via immunoSEQ multiplex PCR, lists solely in-frame clones and lacks some. This table has around 45,000 clones, roughly 95% appearing once. Sample: PBMCs, taken around 48 weeks after intestinal transplant. The receptors come from a human patient who received an intestinal transplant, so some T cells may come from the graft donor. Both conserved end residues are part of each CDR3. The order of the fields is D gene, clone size, J gene, V gene, CDR3 protein, CDR3 DNA. D genes are given only for firm matches. The size of a clone is reported for some rows only, either as once, few or many, or as a class for expanded clones.

d_gene: -; abundance: -; j_gene: TRBJ1-1; v_gene: TRBV6-7; CDR3aa: CASSYDILSRGMNTEAFF; CDR3nt: TGTGCCAGCAGTTACGATATCCTGAGTCGCGGCATGAACACTGAAGCTTTCTTT
d_gene: TRBD2; abundance: once; j_gene: TRBJ2-7; v_gene: TRBV6-5; CDR3aa: CASRRAGGSEYEQYF; CDR3nt: TGTGCCAGCAGACGAGCGGGAGGCTCGGAGTACGAGCAGTACTTC
d_gene: -; abundance: -; j_gene: TRBJ2-7; v_gene: TRBV4-1; CDR3aa: CASSHIWTGRETYEQYF; CDR3nt: TGCGCCAGCAGCCACATCTGGACAGGGAGGGAAACCTACGAGCAGTACTTC
d_gene: TRBD1; abundance: -; j_gene: TRBJ2-7; v_gene: TRBV9; CDR3aa: CASSARDRGYEQYF; CDR3nt: TGTGCCAGCAGCGCCCGGGACAGGGGCTACGAGCAGTACTTC
d_gene: TRBD2; abundance: -; j_gene: TRBJ2-5; v_gene: TRBV27; CDR3aa: CASRLLAGKETQYF; CDR3nt: TGTGCCAGCAGACTACTAGCGGGGAAGGAGACCCAGTACTTC
d_gene: TRBD1; abundance: -; j_gene: TRBJ1-6; v_gene: TRBV27; CDR3aa: CASSFAGGPNSPLHF; CDR3nt: TGTGCCAGCAGCTTCGCAGGGGGCCCAAATTCACCCCTCCACTTT
d_gene: -; abundance: -; j_gene: TRBJ2-2; v_gene: TRBV18; CDR3aa: CASSPPVARNTGELFF; CDR3nt: TGTGCCAGCTCACCACCGGTTGCACGAAACACCGGGGAGCTGTTTTTT
d_gene: -; abundance: -; j_gene: TRBJ2-1; v_gene: TRBV2; CDR3aa: CASSEAGEGWYNEQFF; CDR3nt: TGTGCCAGCAGTGAAGCTGGGGAAGGTTGGTACAATGAGCAGTTCTTC
d_gene: -; abundance: -; j_gene: TRBJ2-7; v_gene: TRBV7-3; CDR3aa: CASSSLSSYEQYF; CDR3nt: TGTGCCAGCAGCTCTCTCAGCTCCTACGAGCAGTACTTC
d_gene: -; abundance: -; j_gene: TRBJ2-3; v_gene: TRBV28; CDR3aa: CASSRGLNTDTQYF; CDR3nt: TGTGCCAGCAGTAGGGGACTTAACACAGATACGCAGTATTTT
d_gene: TRBD1; abundance: -; j_gene: TRBJ2-7; v_gene: TRBV19; CDR3aa: CASSIGQGYEQYF; CDR3nt: TGTGCCAGTAGTATAGGACAGGGCTACGAGCAGTACTTC
d_gene: TRBD1; abundance: -; j_gene: TRBJ2-7; v_gene: TRBV6-4; CDR3aa: CASRPTGDSYEQYF; CDR3nt: TGTGCCAGCAGGCCTACAGGGGATTCCTACGAGCAGTACTTC
d_gene: TRBD1; abundance: -; j_gene: TRBJ1-3; v_gene: TRBV5-6; CDR3aa: CASSSTGLGNTIYF; CDR3nt: TGTGCCAGCAGCTCGACAGGGCTTGGAAACACCATATATTTT
d_gene: -; abundance: -; j_gene: TRBJ2-7; v_gene: TRBV7-3; CDR3aa: CASSLGHPYEQYF; CDR3nt: TGTGCCAGCAGCTTAGGACACCCCTACGAGCAGTACTTC
d_gene: -; abundance: -; j_gene: TRBJ2-1; v_gene: TRBV7-9; CDR3aa: CASSPLNDRLEYNEQFF; CDR3nt: TGTGCCAGCAGCCCCCTTAACGACCGCCTCGAGTACAATGAGCAGTTCTTC
d_gene: TRBD1; abundance: -; j_gene: TRBJ2-1; v_gene: TRBV9; CDR3aa: CASSISPGQGFREQFF; CDR3nt: TGTGCCAGCAGCATCTCCCCGGGACAGGGGTTCCGGGAGCAGTTCTTC
d_gene: -; abundance: -; j_gene: TRBJ1-1; v_gene: TRBV11-2; CDR3aa: CASSPPTLGVQMNTEAFF; CDR3nt: TGTGCCAGCAGCCCCCCCACGTTAGGGGTCCAGATGAACACTGAAGCTTTCTTT
d_gene: -; abundance: -; j_gene: TRBJ1-2; v_gene: TRBV18; CDR3aa: CASSLTEILGYGYTF; CDR3nt: TGTGCCAGCTCACTGACCGAGATCTTAGGGTATGGCTACACCTTC
d_gene: TRBD1; abundance: once; j_gene: TRBJ2-7; v_gene: TRBV14; CDR3aa: CARNPGQGPVYEQYF; CDR3nt: TGTGCCAGGAACCCGGGACAGGGACCGGTCTACGAGCAGTACTTC
d_gene: TRBD2; abundance: -; j_gene: TRBJ2-7; v_gene: TRBV2; CDR3aa: CASSEAAASGISYEQYF; CDR3nt: TGTGCCAGCAGTGAAGCGGCGGCTAGCGGCATCTCCTACGAGCAGTACTTC
d_gene: -; abundance: -; j_gene: TRBJ2-7; v_gene: TRBV9; CDR3aa: CASSRRVGRGYEQYF; CDR3nt: TGTGCCAGCAGCCGCCGCGTGGGGCGCGGATACGAGCAGTACTTC
d_gene: -; abundance: -; j_gene: TRBJ2-7; v_gene: TRBV6-6; CDR3aa: CASSYSYPNAYEQYF; CDR3nt: TGTGCCAGCAGTTACTCGTATCCCAATGCCTACGAGCAGTACTTC
d_gene: -; abundance: -; j_gene: TRBJ2-7; v_gene: TRBV7-6; CDR3aa: CASSLGARLARSEQYF; CDR3nt: TGTGCCAGCAGCTTAGGGGCGAGGCTAGCCCGTAGCGAGCAGTACTTC
d_gene: -; abundance: -; j_gene: TRBJ2-7; v_gene: TRBV7-6; CDR3aa: CASSLETYYEQYF; CDR3nt: TGTGCCAGCAGCTTAGAGACGTACTACGAGCAGTACTTC
d_gene: -; abundance: -; j_gene: TRBJ1-2; v_gene: TRBV7-2; CDR3aa: CASSLDGGYGYTF; CDR3nt: TGTGCCAGCAGCTTAGACGGGGGCTATGGCTACACCTTC
d_gene: -; abundance: -; j_gene: TRBJ2-3; v_gene: TRBV21-1; CDR3aa: CASPKQGRGADTQYF; CDR3nt: TGTGCCAGCCCCAAACAGGGCAGGGGGGCAGATACGCAGTATTTT
d_gene: -; abundance: -; j_gene: TRBJ2-3; v_gene: TRBV27; CDR3aa: CASSLAGPLGRYF; CDR3nt: TGTGCCAGCAGTTTAGCAGGCCCTCTCGGTCGGTATTTT
d_gene: TRBD2; abundance: few; j_gene: TRBJ2-7; v_gene: TRBV6-1; CDR3aa: CASSETGGYSYEQYF; CDR3nt: TGTGCCAGCAGTGAAACGGGGGGATACTCCTACGAGCAGTACTTC
d_gene: -; abundance: -; j_gene: TRBJ1-6; v_gene: TRBV10-2; CDR3aa: CASREQINSPLHF; CDR3nt: TGCGCCAGCCGGGAGCAAATTAATTCACCCCTCCACTTT
d_gene: -; abundance: -; j_gene: TRBJ1-5; v_gene: TRBV7-6; CDR3aa: CASSPYRSSQPQHF; CDR3nt: TGTGCCAGCAGCCCCTACAGGTCCAGTCAGCCCCAGCATTTT
d_gene: -; abundance: -; j_gene: TRBJ2-7; v_gene: TRBV29-1; CDR3aa: CSVWTESSYEQYF; CDR3nt: TGCAGCGTTTGGACAGAGAGCTCCTACGAGCAGTACTTC
d_gene: -; abundance: few; j_gene: TRBJ1-3; v_gene: TRBV19; CDR3aa: CASSPDRSSGNTIYF; CDR3nt: TGTGCCAGTAGTCCCGACAGGTCCTCTGGAAACACCATATATTTT
d_gene: -; abundance: -; j_gene: TRBJ2-1; v_gene: TRBV28; CDR3aa: CASSSGNEQFF; CDR3nt: TGTGCCAGCAGTTCAGGCAATGAGCAGTTCTTC
d_gene: -; abundance: -; j_gene: TRBJ1-6; v_gene: TRBV9; CDR3aa: CASSARGQGDSPLHF; CDR3nt: TGTGCCAGCAGCGCCCGAGGGCAGGGAGATTCACCCCTCCACTTT
d_gene: -; abundance: once; j_gene: TRBJ2-3; v_gene: TRBV29-1; CDR3aa: CSVDAGADTQYF; CDR3nt: TGCAGCGTTGACGCCGGGGCAGATACGCAGTATTTT
d_gene: TRBD2; abundance: -; j_gene: TRBJ2-3; v_gene: TRBV20-1; CDR3aa: CSASGRDTQYF; CDR3nt: TGCAGTGCTAGCGGGAGGGATACGCAGTATTTT
d_gene: -; abundance: -; j_gene: TRBJ2-2; v_gene: TRBV6-5; CDR3aa: CASSSGFGELFF; CDR3nt: TGTGCCAGCAGTTCGGGCTTCGGGGAGCTGTTTTTT
d_gene: -; abundance: -; j_gene: TRBJ2-7; v_gene: TRBV19; CDR3aa: CASSMSDSSYEQYF; CDR3nt: TGTGCCAGTAGTATGTCGGACAGCTCCTACGAGCAGTACTTC
d_gene: -; abundance: -; j_gene: TRBJ2-7; v_gene: TRBV13; CDR3aa: CASSLNGGSYEQYF; CDR3nt: TGTGCCAGCAGCTTAAACGGGGGCTCCTACGAGCAGTACTTC
d_gene: -; abundance: -; j_gene: TRBJ2-1; v_gene: TRBV18; CDR3aa: CASSPMVLNEQFF; CDR3nt: TGTGCCAGCTCACCAATGGTTTTGAATGAGCAGTTCTTC
d_gene: TRBD2; abundance: -; j_gene: TRBJ2-7; v_gene: TRBV29-1; CDR3aa: CSVEMTSDEQYF; CDR3nt: TGCAGCGTTGAGATGACTAGCGACGAGCAGTACTTC
d_gene: -; abundance: -; j_gene: TRBJ2-1; v_gene: TRBV21-1; CDR3aa: CASRGIAGGEQFF; CDR3nt: TGTGCCAGCAGGGGGATAGCGGGAGGTGAGCAGTTCTTC
d_gene: TRBD1; abundance: -; j_gene: TRBJ2-4; v_gene: TRBV19; CDR3aa: CASSNTSRDRGERAKNIQYF; CDR3nt: TGTGCCAGTAGTAATACCTCCCGGGACAGGGGCGAACGGGCCAAAAACATTCAGTACTTC